Detailed here is one T cell receptor beta chain. Replicate PCRs run on unsorted PBMC used roughly 320 ng DNA, which was approximately 30,000 T cell genomes. The protocol was immunoSEQ multiplex PCR, while the TCRdb copy is restricted to in-frame clones and leaves out a portion. Here the sample spans over 95,000 clones, around half being singletons. The data derive from a study of shared clonotypes between healthy human individuals. The CDR3 extends over 15 amino acids. Per the germline V gene, CDR1 is SGHAT and CDR2 is FQNNGV. The sequencing input was PBMCs. This sequence joins TRBV11-2 and TRBJ2-5, with unresolved D. The better agreement between TRBJ2-7 and the DNA end casts doubt on the J call. This receptor was taken from a woman aged 35 to 49 in good health. Some clones in this sample may be carry-over from other donors' samples. The CDR3 region is CASSNRVSGHYEQYF. The CDR3 DNA sequence: TGTGCCAGCAGCAATAGGGTGTCCGGGCACTACGAGCAGTACTTC.